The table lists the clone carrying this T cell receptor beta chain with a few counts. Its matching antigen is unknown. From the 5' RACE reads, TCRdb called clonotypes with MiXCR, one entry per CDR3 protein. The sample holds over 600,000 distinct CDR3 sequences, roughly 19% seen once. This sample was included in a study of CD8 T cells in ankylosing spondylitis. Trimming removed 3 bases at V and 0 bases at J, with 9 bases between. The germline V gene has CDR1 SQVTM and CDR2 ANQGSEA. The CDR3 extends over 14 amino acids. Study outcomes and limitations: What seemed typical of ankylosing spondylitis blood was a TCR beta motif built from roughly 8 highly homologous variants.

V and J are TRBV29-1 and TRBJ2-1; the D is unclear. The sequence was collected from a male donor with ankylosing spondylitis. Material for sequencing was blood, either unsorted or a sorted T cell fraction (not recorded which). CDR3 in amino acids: CSVEWSSSYNEQFF. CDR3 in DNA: TGCAGCGTTGAGTGGTCCTCCTCCTACAATGAGCAGTTCTTC.